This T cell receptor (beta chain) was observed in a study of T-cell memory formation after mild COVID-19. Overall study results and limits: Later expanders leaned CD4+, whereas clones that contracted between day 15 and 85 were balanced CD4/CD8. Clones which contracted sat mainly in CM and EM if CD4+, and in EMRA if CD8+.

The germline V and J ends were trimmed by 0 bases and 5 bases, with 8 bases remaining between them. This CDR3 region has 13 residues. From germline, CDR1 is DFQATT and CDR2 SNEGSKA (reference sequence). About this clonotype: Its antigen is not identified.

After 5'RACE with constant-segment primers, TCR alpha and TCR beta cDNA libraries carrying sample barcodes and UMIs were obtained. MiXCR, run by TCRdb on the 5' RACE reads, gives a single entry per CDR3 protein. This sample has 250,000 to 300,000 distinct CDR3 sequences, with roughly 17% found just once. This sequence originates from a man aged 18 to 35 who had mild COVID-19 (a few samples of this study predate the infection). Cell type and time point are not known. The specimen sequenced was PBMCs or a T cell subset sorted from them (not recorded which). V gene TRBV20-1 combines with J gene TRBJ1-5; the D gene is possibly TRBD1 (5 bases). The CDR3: CSARDRGYQPQHF. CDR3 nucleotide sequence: TGCAGTGCTAGAGATCGGGGGTATCAGCCCCAGCATTTT.